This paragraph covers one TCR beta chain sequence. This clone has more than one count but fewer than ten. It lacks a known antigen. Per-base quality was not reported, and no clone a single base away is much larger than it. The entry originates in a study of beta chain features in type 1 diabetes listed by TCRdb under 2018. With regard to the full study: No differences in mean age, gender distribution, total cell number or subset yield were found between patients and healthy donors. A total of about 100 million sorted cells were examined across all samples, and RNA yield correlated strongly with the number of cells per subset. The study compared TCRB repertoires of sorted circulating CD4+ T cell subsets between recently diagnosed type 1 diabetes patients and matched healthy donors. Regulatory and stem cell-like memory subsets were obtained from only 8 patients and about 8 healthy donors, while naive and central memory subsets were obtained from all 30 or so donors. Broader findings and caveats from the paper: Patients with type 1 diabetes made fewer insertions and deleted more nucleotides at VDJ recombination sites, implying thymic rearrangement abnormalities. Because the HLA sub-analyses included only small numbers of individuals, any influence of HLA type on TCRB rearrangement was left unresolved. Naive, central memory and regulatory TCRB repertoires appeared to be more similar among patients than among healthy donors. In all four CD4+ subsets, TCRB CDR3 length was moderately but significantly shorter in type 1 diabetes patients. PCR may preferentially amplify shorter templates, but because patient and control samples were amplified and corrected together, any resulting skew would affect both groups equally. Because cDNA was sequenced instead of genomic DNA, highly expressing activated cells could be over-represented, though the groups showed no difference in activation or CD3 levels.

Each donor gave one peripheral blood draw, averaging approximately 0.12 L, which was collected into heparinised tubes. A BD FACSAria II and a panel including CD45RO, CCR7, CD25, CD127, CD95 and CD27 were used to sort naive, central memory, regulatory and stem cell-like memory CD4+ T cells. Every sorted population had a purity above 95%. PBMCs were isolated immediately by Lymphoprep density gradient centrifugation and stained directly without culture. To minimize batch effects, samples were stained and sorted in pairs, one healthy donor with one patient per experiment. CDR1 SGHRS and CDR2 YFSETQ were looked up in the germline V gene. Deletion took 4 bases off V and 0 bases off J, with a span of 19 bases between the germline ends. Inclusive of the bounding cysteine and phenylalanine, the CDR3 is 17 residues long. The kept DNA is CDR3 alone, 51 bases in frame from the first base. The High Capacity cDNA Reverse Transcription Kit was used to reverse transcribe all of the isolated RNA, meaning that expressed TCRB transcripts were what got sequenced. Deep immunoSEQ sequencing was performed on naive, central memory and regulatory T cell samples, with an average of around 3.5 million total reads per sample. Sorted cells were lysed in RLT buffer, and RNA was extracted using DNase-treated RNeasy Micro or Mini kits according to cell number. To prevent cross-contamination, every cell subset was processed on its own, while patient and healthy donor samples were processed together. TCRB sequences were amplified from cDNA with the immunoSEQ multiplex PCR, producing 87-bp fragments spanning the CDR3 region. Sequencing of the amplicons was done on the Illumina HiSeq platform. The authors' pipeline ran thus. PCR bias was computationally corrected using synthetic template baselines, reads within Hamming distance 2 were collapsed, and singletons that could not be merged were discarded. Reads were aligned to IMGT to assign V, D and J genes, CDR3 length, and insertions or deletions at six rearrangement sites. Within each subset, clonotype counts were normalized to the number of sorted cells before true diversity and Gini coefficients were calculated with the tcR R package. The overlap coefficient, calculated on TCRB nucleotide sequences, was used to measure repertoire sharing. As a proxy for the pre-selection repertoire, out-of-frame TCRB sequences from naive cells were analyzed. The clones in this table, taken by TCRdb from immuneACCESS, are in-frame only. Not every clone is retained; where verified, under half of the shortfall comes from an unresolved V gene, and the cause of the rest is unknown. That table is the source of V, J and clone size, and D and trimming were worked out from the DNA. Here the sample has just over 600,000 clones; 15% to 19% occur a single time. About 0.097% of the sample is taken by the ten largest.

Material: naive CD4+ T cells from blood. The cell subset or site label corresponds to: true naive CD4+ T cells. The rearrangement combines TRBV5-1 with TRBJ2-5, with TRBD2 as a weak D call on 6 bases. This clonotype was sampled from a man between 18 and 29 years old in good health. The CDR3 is CASSHGTRKTYQETQYF. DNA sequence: TGCGCCAGCAGCCACGGGACTCGGAAAACGTACCAAGAGACCCAGTACTTC.